This T cell receptor beta chain was found in a study of cytomegalovirus exposure and HLA in healthy donors. Points from the study as a whole: The study labeled approximately 150 TCR beta chains cytomegalovirus-associated.

The CDR3 sequence is 14 residues long. From germline, CDR1 is SGHAT and CDR2 FQNNGV. V was trimmed by 4 bases and J by 8 bases, leaving 17 bases between them. PCR was performed using 60 Vbeta and 13 Jbeta primers. Clones were sequenced by immunoSEQ multiplex PCR, and TCRdb holds only the in-frame ones, with some missing. Of some 240,000 clones in the sample, 85% to 95% were seen once. A remark on this clone: Its matching antigen is unknown.

Sequencing was performed on PBMCs. The receptor comes from a girl aged 2 to 10 in good health and CMV-seronegative. The chain recombines TRBV11-2 with TRBJ1-1; D possibly corresponds to TRBD1 (6 bases). CDR3 sequence reads: CASSSRQGNVEAFF. CDR3 coding DNA: TGTGCCAGCAGCTCAAGGCAGGGGAATGTAGAAGCTTTCTTT.